These 24 T cell receptor beta chains share one sample of origin, sequenced in a study of shared clonotypes between healthy human individuals (dated by TCRdb to the early 2020s). Library preparation used the immunoSEQ multiplex PCR assay. TCRdb limited this immuneACCESS table to in-frame rearrangements with V and J called. A share of clones is missing; checked studies link under half to unresolved V genes, and the rest is unexplained. For this sample the table gives 2,100,000 or so clones, of which approximately 94% were detected only once. The ten biggest clones cover approximately 0.13% of the sample. Sequences were obtained from naive CD4+ T cells sorted from blood. What this sample's cell subset or site label stands for: CD45RA+ positively selected. These TCRs come from a man between 18 and 29 years old in good health.

The V call is TRBV9, the J call TRBJ2-5; a weak D match, TRBD2 (5 bases). Germline V lookup: CDR1 SGDLS, CDR2 YYNGEE. The CDR3 totals 14 residues. Deletions cut 2 bases from V and 2 bases from J, with 10 bases between. This chain's CDR3 is CASSVPAVQETQYF. The CDR3 DNA sequence: TGTGCCAGCAGCGTCCCAGCGGTACAAGAGACCCAGTACTTC.

The chain is built from TRBV5-1 and TRBJ1-6; 8 nucleotides match TRBD1. The V segment lost 3 bases and the J segment 9 bases; nucleotides outside the gene matches: 5. Per the germline V gene, CDR1 is SGHRS and CDR2 is YFSETQ. This CDR3 spans 14 amino acids. This CDR3 reads CASSSGQGGSPLHF. The CDR3 DNA reads as TGCGCCAGCAGCTCTGGACAGGGAGGTTCACCCCTCCACTTT.

The chain carries TRBV9 and TRBJ2-5, with D perhaps being TRBD1 or TRBD2 (5 bases each). CDR1 and CDR2 from the germline V gene are SGDLS and YYNGEE. The CDR3 spans 16 residues. Deletions cut 5 bases from V and 5 bases from J, with 22 bases between. The CDR3, as DNA: TGTGCCAGCAGTGCCTCCGGGACCGCCCCGAGGGAGACCCAGTACTTC. Amino acid sequence: CASSASGTAPRETQYF. Full variable domain (remainder filled in from reference TRBV9 and TRBJ2-5): DSGVTQTPKHLITATGQRVTLRCSPRSGDLSVYWYQQSLDQGLQFLIQYYNGEERAKGNILERFSAQQFPDLHSELNLSSLELGDSALYFCASSASGTAPRETQYFGPGTRLLVL.

Only one count was recorded for this clone. J is TRBJ2-5 and V is TRBV6-5; maybe TRBD2 (6 bases). Germline V gene sequence: CDR1 MNHEY, CDR2 SVGAGI. The CDR3 has 15 residues. V lost 7 bases, J lost 3 bases, and 18 bases lay in between. The CDR3 nucleotides are TGTGCCAGCAAACACCGGGCCGAGCGGGAAGAGACCCAGTACTTC. Protein product: CASKHRAEREETQYF.

V usage is TRBV19 and J usage is TRBJ1-2, with 12 bases aligning to TRBD1. The germline CDR1 and CDR2 sequences are LNHDA and SQIVND (reference sequence). The junction had 4 bases not matched to a gene; V was cut back by 8 bases and J by 3 bases. The length of the CDR3 is 14 residues. CDR3 sequence (DNA): TGTGCCAGTTGGGACAGGGGGCGCTACTATGGCTACACCTTC. It codes for CASWDRGRYYGYTF.

This clone was observed once. V is TRBV6-1 and J is TRBJ2-3; 7 nucleotides line up with TRBD2. The CDR3 consists of 15 residues. Germline CDR1 MNHNS, CDR2 SASEGT. V lost 9 bases, J lost 6 bases, and 15 bases stayed unmatched. CDR3 loop: CASHGGTLTVDTQYF. The CDR3 nucleotides are TGTGCCAGTCACGGGGGGACTCTCACGGTGGATACGCAGTATTTT.

This sequence joins TRBV11-2 and TRBJ2-2, with 8 nucleotides matching TRBD1. In germline, CDR1 is SGHAT, CDR2 FQNNGV. Trimming cost V 3 bases and J 4 bases; bases outside gene matches: 7. This CDR3 is built from 16 residues. CDR3 sequence (DNA): TGTGCCAGCAGCTTGGACTGGACAGGGTTCACCGGGGAGCTGTTTTTT. Translated: CASSLDWTGFTGELFF. The whole variable domain, filled in from reference TRBV11-2 and TRBJ2-2, reads EAGVAQSPRYKIIEKRQSVAFWCNPISGHATLYWYQQILGQGPKLLIQFQNNGVVDDSQLPKDRFSAERLKGVDSTLKIQPAKLEDSAVYLCASSLDWTGFTGELFFGEGSRLTVL.

V and J are TRBV13 and TRBJ2-7; TRBD2 matches 12 bases. There are 17 residues in the CDR3. V lost 0 bases and J lost 2; bases outside the gene matches: 5. Per germline, CDR1 PRHDT and CDR2 FYEKMQ (reference sequence). CDR3 sequence reads: CASSLGTSGGPPYEQYF. CDR3 in DNA: TGTGCCAGCAGCTTAGGTACTAGCGGGGGGCCCCCCTACGAGCAGTACTTC. Supplemented by reference TRBV13 and TRBJ2-7, the full variable domain reads AAGVIQSPRHLIKEKRETATLKCYPIPRHDTVYWYQQGPGQDPQFLISFYEKMQSDKGSIPDRFSAQQFSDYHSELNMSSLELGDSALYFCASSLGTSGGPPYEQYFGPGTRLTVT.

Points on this clone: The same CDR3 also results from other DNA sequences found in this sample. This rearrangement joins TRBV10-3 to TRBJ2-7; the D gene is possibly TRBD1 (6 bases). CDR1 is ENHRY, CDR2 SYGVKD, per germline. This CDR3 has 13 amino acids. Trimming took 8 bases from V and 0 from J, leaving 11 bases between them. DNA for the CDR3: TGTGCCATCTCTGACAGGCCCTCCTACGAGCAGTACTTC. Protein product: CAISDRPSYEQYF.

The chain joins TRBV30 to TRBJ2-1, with TRBD2 matching 13 bases. The CDR3 totals 13 residues. CDR1 is GTSNPN and CDR2 is SVGIG in the germline V gene (reference sequence). V dropped 8 bases and J dropped 12; count of bases not matched to a gene: 10. CDR3: CAGGTSGALGQFF. The CDR3 nucleotides are TGTGCCGGCGGGACTAGCGGGGCCCTTGGGCAGTTCTTC.

In DNA form, the CDR3 reads TGTGCCATTTTGGGGTGGTTATCCTATGGCTACACCTTC. Its protein product is CAILGWLSYGYTF. V usage is TRBV6-1 and J usage is TRBJ1-2; D gene uncertain. The CDR3 contains 13 residues. Deletions cut 10 bases from V and 4 bases from J, with 16 bases between. Per germline, CDR1 MNHNS and CDR2 SASEGT.

The chain is built from TRBV5-1 and TRBJ1-1; no definite D call. The V and J ends lost 3 bases and 0 bases respectively, with 12 bases between them. The CDR3 runs 15 residues. Germline CDR1 is SGHRS and CDR2 is YFSETQ. The CDR3 sequence: CASSSRGEMNTEAFF. CDR3 nucleotide sequence: TGCGCCAGCAGCTCCCGCGGGGAAATGAACACTGAAGCTTTCTTT.

Notes on this clone: The sample carries other DNA sequences with the same CDR3. The chain combines TRBV7-2 with TRBJ2-3; D not resolved. Germline V CDR1 and CDR2: SGHTA, FQGNSA. Trimming left V 2 bases short and J 0 bases short, with 6 bases between. The CDR3 is 14 amino acids. CDR3 in amino acids: CASSLSGSTDTQYF. CDR3 nucleotide sequence: TGTGCCAGCAGCTTAAGTGGGAGCACAGATACGCAGTATTTT.

The CDR3 loop is CASLRTPTVEQFF. CDR3 sequence (DNA): TGTGCCAGCCTGCGGACCCCTACAGTTGAGCAGTTCTTC. The chain combines TRBV7-9 with TRBJ2-1, with unresolved D. Germline V gives CDR1 SEHNR, CDR2 FQNEAQ (reference sequence). V was trimmed by 8 bases and J by 9 bases, leaving 17 bases between them. CDR3 size: 13 residues.

The chain employs TRBV19 and TRBJ1-1; a weak D match, TRBD1 (6 bases). Germline V lookup: CDR1 LNHDA, CDR2 SQIVND (reference sequence). This CDR3 spans 13 amino acids. V lost 7 bases and J 4 bases, leaving 13 bases between the germline ends. For the CDR3, the DNA is TGTGCCAGTACTCTTCAGGGGTCCACTGAAGCTTTCTTT. Amino acids: CASTLQGSTEAFF.

The chain is built from TRBV7-2 and TRBJ1-4; 7 bases align to TRBD1. CDR3 length: 15 residues. Germline CDR1 is SGHTA and CDR2 is FQGNSA. The J segment lost 3 bases and the V segment lost 5 bases, leaving 6 bases of the junction unmatched. This CDR3 is CASSQQGGANEKLFF. The CDR3 nucleotides read TGTGCCAGCAGCCAGCAGGGGGGGGCTAATGAAAAACTGTTTTTT.

The chain has TRBV9 and TRBJ2-5, with D uncertain. CDR1 and CDR2 (germline): SGDLS, YYNGEE. Trimming pared 0 bases from V and 3 bases from J, leaving 12 bases between. The CDR3 spans 15 residues. This CDR3 is CASSVGTVGKETQYF. The CDR3 DNA reads as TGTGCCAGCAGCGTAGGAACAGTTGGGAAAGAGACCCAGTACTTC.

CDR3 sequence reads: CASRRTGQETQYF. The CDR3, as DNA: TGTGCCAGCAGAAGGACGGGACAAGAGACCCAGTACTTC. The chain employs TRBV6-1 and TRBJ2-5; D might be TRBD2 (5 bases). The CDR3 is made up of 13 amino acids. The V gene's germline CDR1 is MNHNS and CDR2 SASEGT. Trimming shortened V by 6 bases and J by 2 bases, and 10 bases separated the two germline ends.

The rearrangement links TRBV4-1 to TRBJ2-5; tentatively, D is TRBD1 (6 bases). The CDR3 is made up of 15 amino acids. Deletions cut 0 bases from V and 5 bases from J, with 13 bases between. The V gene's germline CDR1 is MGHRA and CDR2 YSYEKL. The chain's CDR3 is CASSQDAGALETQYF. CDR3 sequence (DNA): TGCGCCAGCAGCCAAGACGCAGGGGCTTTGGAGACCCAGTACTTC.

This clone was recorded only once. J is TRBJ2-7 and V is TRBV4-1; 10 nucleotides align to TRBD2. Germline loops: CDR1 MGHRA, CDR2 YSYEKL. The CDR3 sequence is 18 residues long. Trimming at V came to 1 base and at J to 4 bases, leaving 13 bases not matched to a gene. The CDR3 DNA reads TGCGCCAGCAGCCAAGGGTCAAGCGGGGGGGTATTCCAGTACGAGCAGTACTTC. This encodes CASSQGSSGGVFQYEQYF.

The gene calls are TRBV7-2 and TRBJ2-5; weak D call: TRBD2 (5 bases). Trimming cost V 5 bases and J 3 bases, with 13 bases left between them. The CDR3 runs 14 residues. Germline CDR1 SGHTA, CDR2 FQGNSA. Here the CDR3 DNA reads TGTGCCAGCAGCCCCCCCCCGGGAAAAGAGACCCAGTACTTC. Its translation is CASSPPPGKETQYF.

This clone appeared once. The chain combines TRBV2 with TRBJ2-7, with unresolved D. This CDR3 region has 15 residues. The V end was cut by 8 bases, the J end by 5 bases, with 22 bases between. Germline V gene data show CDR1 as SNHLY and CDR2 as FYNNEI. In DNA form, the CDR3 reads TGTGCCAGCGGCGGTAGGATGATCCTACGCGACGAGCAGTACTTC. This codes for CASGGRMILRDEQYF.

The V gene is TRBV4-2, the J gene TRBJ1-5; 9 bases are a match to TRBD1. The CDR3 loop spans 15 amino acids. Trimming removed 5 bases from V and 6 bases from J; junction bases left unmatched: 8. Germline loops: CDR1 LGHNA, CDR2 YNFKEQ. CDR3 nucleotides: TGTGCCAGCAGCGTCGGGACAGGGAACACTCAGCCCCAGCATTTT. This codes for CASSVGTGNTQPQHF.

J is TRBJ2-7 and V is TRBV5-1; D is unclear. Germline CDR1 SGHRS, CDR2 YFSETQ. V lost 1 base, J lost 5 bases, and 7 bases lay in between. This CDR3 has 12 amino acids. CDR3 bases: TGCGCCAGCAGCTTGTCAGCAAACGAGCAGTACTTC. It encodes CASSLSANEQYF. The full variable domain, in which reference TRBV5-1 and TRBJ2-7 provide the parts outside the CDR3, is KAGVTQTPRYLIKTRGQQVTLSCSPISGHRSVSWYQQTPGQGLQFLFEYFSETQRNKGNFPGRFSGRQFSNSRSEMNVSTLELGDSALYLCASSLSANEQYFGPGTRLTVT.